This TCR beta chain was documented in a study of blood T cell repertoires in COVID-19. Method: immunoSEQ multiplex PCR; TCRdb's copy keeps in-frame clones and lacks some. The repertoire consists of more than 120,000 clones, with over 65% occurring once and the leading ten covering roughly 4.4%. Germline loops: CDR1 MRHNA, CDR2 SNTAGT. V was clipped by 4 bases and J by 11 bases, with 15 bases between them. This CDR3 is 13 amino acids long. The sample comprised peripheral blood. This clonotype was sampled from a human donor in a cohort sampled during active COVID-19. The chain employs TRBV6-4 and TRBJ1-5; the D is unclear. The CDR3 protein is CASSGARPLAQHF. As DNA, the CDR3 is TGTGCCAGCAGTGGGGCCAGACCTTTGGCCCAGCATTTT.